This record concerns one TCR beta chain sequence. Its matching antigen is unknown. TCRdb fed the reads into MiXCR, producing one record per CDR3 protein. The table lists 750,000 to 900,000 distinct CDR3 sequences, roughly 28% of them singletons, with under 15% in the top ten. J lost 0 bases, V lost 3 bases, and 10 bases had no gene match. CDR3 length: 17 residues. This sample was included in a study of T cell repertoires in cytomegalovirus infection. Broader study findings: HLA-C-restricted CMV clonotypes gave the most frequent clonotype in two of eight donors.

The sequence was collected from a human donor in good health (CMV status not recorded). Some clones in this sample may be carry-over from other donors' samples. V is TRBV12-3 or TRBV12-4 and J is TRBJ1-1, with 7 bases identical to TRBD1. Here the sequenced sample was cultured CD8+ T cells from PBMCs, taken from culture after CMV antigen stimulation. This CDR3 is CASSFRTGVGMNTEAFF. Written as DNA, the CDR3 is TGTGCCAGCAGTTTTAGAACAGGGGTAGGGATGAACACTGAAGCTTTCTTT.